This T cell receptor beta chain emerged from a study of blood T cell repertoires in COVID-19. The wider study: There were acute and convalescent COVID-19 samples, and they came from the United States, Italy and Spain. Sources were T cells, B-cell-depleted T cells, or PBMCs; the material itself was cDNA or gDNA.

This clone has a handful of counts. In the authors' workflow: Amplifying reference gene primers gave estimates of nucleated cell counts. Sequenced by immunoSEQ multiplex PCR; TCRdb stores in-frame clones only, minus some. V and J calls plus clone size are reproduced from that table; the DNA served to infer D and trimming. The sample has some 120,000 clones, 82% seen once. CDR1 SQVTM and CDR2 ANQGSEA come from the germline V gene. The CDR3 sequence is 11 residues long. Trimming took off 8 bases at V and 0 bases at J, with 6 bases between the two ends. The chain employs TRBV29-1 and TRBJ2-3, with unresolved D. The receptor comes from a man aged 65-85 years with active or convalescent COVID-19. What was sequenced was peripheral blood. CDR3 residues: CSMTSTDTQYF. In DNA form, the CDR3 reads TGCAGCATGACTAGCACAGATACGCAGTATTTT.